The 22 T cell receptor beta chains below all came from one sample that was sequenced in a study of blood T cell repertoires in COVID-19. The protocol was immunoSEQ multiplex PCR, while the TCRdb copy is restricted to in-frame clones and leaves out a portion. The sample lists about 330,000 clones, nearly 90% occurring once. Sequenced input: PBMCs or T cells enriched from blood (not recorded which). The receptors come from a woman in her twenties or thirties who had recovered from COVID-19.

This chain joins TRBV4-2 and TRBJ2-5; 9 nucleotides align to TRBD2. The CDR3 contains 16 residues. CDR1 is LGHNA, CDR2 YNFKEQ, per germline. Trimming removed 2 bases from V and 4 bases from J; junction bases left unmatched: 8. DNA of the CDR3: TGTGCCAGCAGCCAATTTGCTAGCGGGGTTGGAGAGACCCAGTACTTC. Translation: CASSQFASGVGETQYF.

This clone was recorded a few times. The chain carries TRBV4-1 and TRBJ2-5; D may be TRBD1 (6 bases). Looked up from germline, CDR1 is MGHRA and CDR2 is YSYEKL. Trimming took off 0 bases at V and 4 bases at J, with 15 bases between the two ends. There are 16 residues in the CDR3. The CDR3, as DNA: TGCGCCAGCAGCCAAGAAGCGCGGACAGATGGAGAGACCCAGTACTTC. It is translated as CASSQEARTDGETQYF.

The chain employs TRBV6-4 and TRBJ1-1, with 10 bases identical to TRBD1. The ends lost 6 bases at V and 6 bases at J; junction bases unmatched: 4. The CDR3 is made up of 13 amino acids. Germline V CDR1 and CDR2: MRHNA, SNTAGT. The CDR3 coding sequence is TGTGCCAGCAGAGCGACAGGGGGCTCTGAAGCTTTCTTT. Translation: CASRATGGSEAFF.

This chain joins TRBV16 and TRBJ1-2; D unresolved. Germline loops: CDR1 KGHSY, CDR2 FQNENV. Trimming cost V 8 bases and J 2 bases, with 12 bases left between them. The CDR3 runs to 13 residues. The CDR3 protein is CASSIDKNYGYTF. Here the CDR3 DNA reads TGTGCCAGCTCCATAGACAAGAACTATGGCTACACCTTC.

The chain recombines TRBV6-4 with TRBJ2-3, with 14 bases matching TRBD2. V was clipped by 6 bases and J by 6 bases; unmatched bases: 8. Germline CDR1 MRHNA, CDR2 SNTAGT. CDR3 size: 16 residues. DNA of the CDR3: TGTGCCAGCAGCCCGACTAGCGGGGGGGCCTCGGATACGCAGTATTTT. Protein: CASSPTSGGASDTQYF.

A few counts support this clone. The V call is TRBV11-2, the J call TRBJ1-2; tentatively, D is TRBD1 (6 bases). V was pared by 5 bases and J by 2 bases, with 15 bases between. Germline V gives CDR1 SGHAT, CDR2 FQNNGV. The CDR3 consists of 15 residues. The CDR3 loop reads CASSPTSTGNYGYTF. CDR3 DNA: TGTGCCAGCAGCCCCACATCAACAGGGAACTATGGCTACACCTTC.

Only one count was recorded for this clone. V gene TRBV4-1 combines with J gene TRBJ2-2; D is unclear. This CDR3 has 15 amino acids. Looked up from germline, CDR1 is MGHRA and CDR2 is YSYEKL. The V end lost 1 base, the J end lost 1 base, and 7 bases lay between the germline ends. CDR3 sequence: CASSQVSLNTGELFF. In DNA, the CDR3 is TGCGCCAGCAGCCAAGTTAGCCTGAACACCGGGGAGCTGTTTTTT.

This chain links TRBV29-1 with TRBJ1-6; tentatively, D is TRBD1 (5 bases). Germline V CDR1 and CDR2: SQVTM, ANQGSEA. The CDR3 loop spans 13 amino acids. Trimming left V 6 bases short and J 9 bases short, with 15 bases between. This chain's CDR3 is CSVYAGGGSPLHF. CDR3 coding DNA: TGCAGCGTCTACGCCGGGGGGGGTTCACCCCTCCACTTT. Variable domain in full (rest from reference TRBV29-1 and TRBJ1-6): SAVISQKPSRDICQRGTSLTIQCQVDSQVTMMFWYRQQPGQSLTLIATANQGSEATYESGFVIDKFPISRPNLTFSTLTVSNMSPEDSSIYLCSVYAGGGSPLHFGNGTRLTVT.

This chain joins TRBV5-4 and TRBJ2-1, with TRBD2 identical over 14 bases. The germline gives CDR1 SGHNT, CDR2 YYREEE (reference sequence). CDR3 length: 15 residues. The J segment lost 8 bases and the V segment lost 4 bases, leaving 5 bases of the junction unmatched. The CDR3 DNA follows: TGTGCCAGCAGCGTGACTAGCGGGGGGGCTGATGAGCAGTTCTTC. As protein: CASSVTSGGADEQFF.

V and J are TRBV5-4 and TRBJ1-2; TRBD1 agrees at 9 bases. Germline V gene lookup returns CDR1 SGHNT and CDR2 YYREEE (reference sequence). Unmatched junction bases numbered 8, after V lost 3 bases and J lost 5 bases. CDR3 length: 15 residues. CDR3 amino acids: CASSSEGTGTYGYTF. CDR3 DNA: TGTGCCAGCAGCTCCGAGGGGACAGGGACTTATGGCTACACCTTC.

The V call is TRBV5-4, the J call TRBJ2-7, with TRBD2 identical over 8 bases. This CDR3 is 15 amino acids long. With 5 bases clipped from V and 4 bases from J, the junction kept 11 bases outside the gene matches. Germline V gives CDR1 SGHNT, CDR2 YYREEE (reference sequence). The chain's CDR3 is CASSDRGGSRYEQYF. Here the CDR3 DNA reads TGTGCCAGCAGTGACCGGGGGGGGTCCCGGTACGAGCAGTACTTC.

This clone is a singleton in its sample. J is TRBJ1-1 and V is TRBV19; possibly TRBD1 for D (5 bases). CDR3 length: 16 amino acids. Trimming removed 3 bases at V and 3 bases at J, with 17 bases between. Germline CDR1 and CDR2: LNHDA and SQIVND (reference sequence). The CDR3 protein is CASSIQTVSPDTEAFF. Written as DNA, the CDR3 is TGTGCCAGTAGTATTCAGACAGTGTCGCCCGACACTGAAGCTTTCTTT.

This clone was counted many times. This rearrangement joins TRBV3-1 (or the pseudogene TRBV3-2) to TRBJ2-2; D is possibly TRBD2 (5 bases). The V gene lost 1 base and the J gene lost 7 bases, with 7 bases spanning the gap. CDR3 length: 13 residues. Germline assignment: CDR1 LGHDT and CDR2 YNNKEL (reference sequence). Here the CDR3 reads CASSQVAGGELFF. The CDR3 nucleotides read TGTGCCAGCAGCCAAGTGGCGGGCGGGGAGCTGTTTTTT.

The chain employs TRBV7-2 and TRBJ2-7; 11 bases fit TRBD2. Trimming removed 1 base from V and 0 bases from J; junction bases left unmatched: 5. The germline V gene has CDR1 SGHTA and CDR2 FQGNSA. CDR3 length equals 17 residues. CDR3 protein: CASSLDLLAGASYEQYF. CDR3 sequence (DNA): TGTGCCAGCAGCTTAGACCTACTAGCGGGGGCCTCCTACGAGCAGTACTTC.

The CDR3: CASTSRGTGTNEKLFF. CDR3 DNA sequence: TGTGCCAGCACCTCCAGGGGAACAGGCACTAATGAAAAACTGTTTTTT. The chain links TRBV6-4 to TRBJ1-4; tentative D call: TRBD1 (6 bases). With 7 bases removed from V and 2 bases from J, the gap between germline ends came to 17 bases. Per germline, CDR1 MRHNA and CDR2 SNTAGT. CDR3 length: 16 amino acids.

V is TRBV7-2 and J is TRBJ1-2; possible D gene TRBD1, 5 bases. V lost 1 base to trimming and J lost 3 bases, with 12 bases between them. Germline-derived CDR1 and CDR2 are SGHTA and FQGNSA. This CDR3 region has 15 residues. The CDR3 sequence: CASSLGAGNHYGYTF. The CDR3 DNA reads TGTGCCAGCAGCTTAGGCGCAGGGAACCACTATGGCTACACCTTC.

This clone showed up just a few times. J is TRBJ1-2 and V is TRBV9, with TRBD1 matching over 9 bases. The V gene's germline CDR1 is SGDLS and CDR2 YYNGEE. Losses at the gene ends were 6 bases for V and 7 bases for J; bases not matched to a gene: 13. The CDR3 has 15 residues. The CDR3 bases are TGTGCCAGCACCGGGACAGGGTTTTGGGGGTCTGGCTACACCTTC. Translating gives CASTGTGFWGSGYTF.

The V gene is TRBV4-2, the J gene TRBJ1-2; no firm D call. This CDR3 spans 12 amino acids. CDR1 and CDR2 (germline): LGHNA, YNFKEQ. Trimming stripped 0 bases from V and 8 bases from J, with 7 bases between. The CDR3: CASSQEGRGYTF. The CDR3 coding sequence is TGTGCCAGCAGCCAAGAAGGGAGAGGCTACACCTTC.

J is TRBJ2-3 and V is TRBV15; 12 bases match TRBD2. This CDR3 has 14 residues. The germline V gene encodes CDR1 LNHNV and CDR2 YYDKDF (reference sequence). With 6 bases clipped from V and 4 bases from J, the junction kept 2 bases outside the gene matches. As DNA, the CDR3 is TGTGCCACCAGAACTAGCGGGGGGTCAGATACGCAGTATTTT. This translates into CATRTSGGSDTQYF.

CDR3: CASSLGGQGGDEQFF. Written as DNA, the CDR3 is TGTGCCAGCAGCTTAGGGGGACAGGGGGGCGATGAGCAGTTCTTC. This sequence joins TRBV11-3 and TRBJ2-1, with 11 bases matching TRBD1. Germline CDR1 reads SGHNT; CDR2 reads YENEEA. The CDR3 extends over 15 amino acids. J gave up 8 bases and V 1 base, and 4 bases lay outside the gene matches.

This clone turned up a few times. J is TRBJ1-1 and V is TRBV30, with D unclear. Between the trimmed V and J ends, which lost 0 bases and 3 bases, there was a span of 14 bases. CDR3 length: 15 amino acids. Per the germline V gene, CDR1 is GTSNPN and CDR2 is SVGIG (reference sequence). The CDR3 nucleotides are TGTGCCTGGAGTGTACATCGAGGAGTCGACACTGAAGCTTTCTTT. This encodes CAWSVHRGVDTEAFF.

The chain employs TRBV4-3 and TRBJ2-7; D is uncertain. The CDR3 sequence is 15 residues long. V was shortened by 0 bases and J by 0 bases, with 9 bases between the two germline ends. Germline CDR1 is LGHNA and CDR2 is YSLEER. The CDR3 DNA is TGCGCCAGCAGCCAAGAGGCAGTCGCCTCCTACGAGCAGTACTTC. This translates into CASSQEAVASYEQYF.